The 14 T cell receptor beta chains below were found in one sample sequenced in a study of blood T cell repertoires in COVID-19. Profiling relied on immunoSEQ multiplex PCR, and the TCRdb table lists in-frame clones only, not all of them. The sample lists approximately 300,000 clones; 83% were seen once. Material: peripheral blood. These receptors came from a woman in her fifties or sixties with acute or convalescent COVID-19.

This clone was detected ten times or more. The rearrangement joins TRBV5-4 to TRBJ1-2; 9 positions match TRBD1. V gave up 4 bases and J gave up 4 bases; unmatched junction bases: 2. The germline gives CDR1 SGHNT, CDR2 YYREEE (reference sequence). This CDR3 contains 13 residues. CDR3 residues: CASSGTGLYGYTF. The CDR3 DNA is TGTGCCAGCAGCGGGACAGGGCTCTATGGCTACACCTTC.

The V call is TRBV6-5, the J call TRBJ2-3, with D maybe TRBD2 (5 bases). This CDR3 comprises 14 residues. Germline V gene sequence: CDR1 MNHEY, CDR2 SVGAGI. Trimming took 6 bases from V and 4 from J, leaving 14 bases between them. The CDR3 region has the DNA TGTGCCAGCAGCCGCGAGGGTGGGGCAGATACGCAGTATTTT. Protein: CASSREGGADTQYF.

The chain combines TRBV7-9 with TRBJ2-7, with TRBD2 identical over 14 bases. The CDR3 has 16 amino acids. V gave up 5 bases and J gave up 5 bases; unmatched junction bases: 8. Germline assignment: CDR1 SEHNR and CDR2 FQNEAQ (reference sequence). CDR3 loop: CASSTRLAGGQDEQYF. The CDR3 region has the DNA TGTGCCAGCAGCACTCGACTAGCGGGAGGGCAGGACGAGCAGTACTTC. Full variable domain (outside the CDR3, taken from reference TRBV7-9 and TRBJ2-7): DTGVSQNPRHKITKRGQNVTFRCDPISEHNRLYWYRQTLGQGPEFLTYFQNEAQLEKSRLLSDRFSAERPKGSFSTLEIQRTEQGDSAMYLCASSTRLAGGQDEQYFGPGTRLTVT.

The chain links TRBV7-9 to TRBJ2-7, with TRBD2 as a possible D gene (5 bases). The CDR3 consists of 13 residues. Germline V CDR1 and CDR2: SEHNR, FQNEAQ (reference sequence). V lost 5 bases and J lost 3, with 11 bases in between. CDR3 coding DNA: TGTGCCAGCAGCCTCCTCAGCGGCTACGAGCAGTACTTC. Protein product: CASSLLSGYEQYF. The variable domain in full, completed from reference TRBV7-9 and TRBJ2-7, reads DTGVSQNPRHKITKRGQNVTFRCDPISEHNRLYWYRQTLGQGPEFLTYFQNEAQLEKSRLLSDRFSAERPKGSFSTLEIQRTEQGDSAMYLCASSLLSGYEQYFGPGTRLTVT.

This sequence joins TRBV7-9 and TRBJ2-7, with no clear D. V dropped 0 bases and J dropped 6 bases, with 12 bases sitting between them. Germline V lookup: CDR1 SEHNR, CDR2 FQNEAQ (reference sequence). CDR3 length: 14 amino acids. The CDR3 reads CASSLAGRPSEQYF. CDR3 nucleotides: TGTGCCAGCAGCTTAGCGGGCCGCCCCTCCGAGCAGTACTTC.

The rearrangement links TRBV20-1 to TRBJ1-6, with 7 bases that match TRBD1. This CDR3 is built from 15 residues. The V segment lost 3 bases and the J segment 12 bases; nucleotides outside the gene matches: 14. The germline CDR1 and CDR2 sequences are DFQATT and SNEGSKA (reference sequence). CDR3 sequence (DNA): TGCAGTGCTAGTAGGCCAGGGGGTCCGAATGAACCCCTCCACTTT. Residues: CSASRPGGPNEPLHF.

This clone was seen a handful of times. The chain links TRBV11-2 to TRBJ2-5, with a weak D call TRBD2 (5 bases). V was cut by 3 bases and J by 7 bases, with 15 bases left in between. There are 14 residues in the CDR3. Germline assignment: CDR1 SGHAT and CDR2 FQNNGV. CDR3 coding DNA: TGTGCCAGCAGCTTGTCGGCGGGCGGGCCGACCCAGTACTTC. It encodes CASSLSAGGPTQYF.

J is TRBJ2-3 and V is TRBV6-2 or TRBV6-3; 8 bases agree with TRBD2. CDR3 length equals 14 residues. The V segment lost 5 bases and the J segment 0 bases; nucleotides outside the gene matches: 1. The V gene's germline CDR1 is MNHEY and CDR2 SVGEGT. This CDR3 is CASSRGRSTDTQYF. DNA for the CDR3: TGTGCCAGCAGTCGCGGGAGGAGCACAGATACGCAGTATTTT.

The chain has TRBV7-9 and TRBJ1-1, with D perhaps TRBD1 (6 bases). Per germline, CDR1 SEHNR and CDR2 FQNEAQ (reference sequence). The CDR3 spans 15 residues. Trimming stripped 5 bases from V and 0 bases from J, with 13 bases between. The CDR3 DNA sequence: TGTGCCAGCAGCCTAAACGGACAGCTGAACACTGAAGCTTTCTTT. It codes for CASSLNGQLNTEAFF. The complete variable domain, with remaining parts taken from reference TRBV7-9 and TRBJ1-1, reads DTGVSQNPRHKITKRGQNVTFRCDPISEHNRLYWYRQTLGQGPEFLTYFQNEAQLEKSRLLSDRFSAERPKGSFSTLEIQRTEQGDSAMYLCASSLNGQLNTEAFFGQGTRLTVV.

Turning to this clone: Other DNA sequences in the same sample also yield this CDR3. The rearrangement joins TRBV5-1 to TRBJ2-1; 10 bases are shared with TRBD2. CDR3 length equals 14 residues. With 5 bases clipped from V and 8 bases from J, the junction kept 7 bases outside the gene matches. CDR1 is SGHRS, CDR2 YFSETQ, per germline. CDR3 amino acids: CASSSPSGSDEQFF. The CDR3, as DNA: TGCGCCAGCAGTAGTCCTAGCGGGAGTGATGAGCAGTTCTTC.

This chain connects TRBV11-3 to TRBJ2-5, with D possibly being TRBD2 (5 bases). Trimming left V 5 bases short and J 1 base short, with 8 bases between. CDR1 is SGHNT and CDR2 is YENEEA in the germline V gene. The CDR3 runs 13 residues. CDR3 sequence: CASSPGIQETQYF. The CDR3 nucleotides are TGTGCCAGCAGCCCGGGGATCCAAGAGACCCAGTACTTC.

This sequence joins TRBV9 and TRBJ1-1, with D possibly being TRBD1 (6 bases). CDR1 and CDR2 (germline): SGDLS, YYNGEE. This CDR3 has 17 amino acids. The V gene lost 0 bases and the J gene lost 2 bases, with 17 bases spanning the gap. The CDR3 DNA reads TGTGCCAGCAGCGTAGCCTCAGGGGCAGAGAGAAACACTGAAGCTTTCTTT. Its translation: CASSVASGAERNTEAFF.

In this sample, this clone turned up a few times. The J gene is TRBJ2-2, the V gene TRBV21-1; TRBD1, the table's D call, lacks a check against the DNA. TRBV21-1 is an annotated pseudogene. The CDR3 has 16 amino acids. The CDR3 nucleotides read TGTGCCAGCAGCATTTTTGGCAGGGGGCCAACCGGGGAGCTGTTTTTT. It translates to CASSIFGRGPTGELFF.

V gene TRBV27 combines with J gene TRBJ2-1; 9 bases agree with TRBD1. Looked up from germline, CDR1 is MNHEY and CDR2 is SMNVEV (reference sequence). The V segment lost 5 bases and the J segment 14 bases; nucleotides outside the gene matches: 7. The CDR3 sequence is 12 residues long. This CDR3 reads CASSQQGASEFF. CDR3 nucleotide sequence: TGTGCCAGCAGTCAACAGGGGGCTTCCGAGTTCTTC.